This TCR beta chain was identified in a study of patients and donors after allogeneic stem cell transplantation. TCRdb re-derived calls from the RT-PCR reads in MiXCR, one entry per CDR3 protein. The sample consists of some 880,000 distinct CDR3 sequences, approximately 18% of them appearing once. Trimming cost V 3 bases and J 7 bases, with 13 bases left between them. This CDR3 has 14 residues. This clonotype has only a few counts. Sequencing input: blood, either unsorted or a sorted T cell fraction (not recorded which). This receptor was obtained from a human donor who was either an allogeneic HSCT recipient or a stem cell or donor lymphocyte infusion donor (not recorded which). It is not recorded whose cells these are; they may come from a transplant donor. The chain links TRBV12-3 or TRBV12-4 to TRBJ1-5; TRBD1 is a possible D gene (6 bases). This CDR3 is CASSFWQGFQPQHF. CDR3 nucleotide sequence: TGTGCCAGCAGTTTTTGGCAGGGGTTCCAGCCCCAGCATTTT.